This TCR beta chain is drawn from a study of identical twins (dated by TCRdb to between 2015 and 2016). With respect to the entire study: TCR alpha and beta repertoires from monozygotic twins, unrelated adults of various ages and cord blood were deep-sequenced to test whether fetal clonotypes persist. To rule out contamination, replicate twin experiments were performed at different times with different library preparation protocols.

According to the germline V gene, CDR1 reads SGHDN and CDR2 reads FVKESK. Inclusive of the bounding cysteine and phenylalanine, the CDR3 is 12 residues long. Just the 36-base CDR3 DNA is kept, in frame starting at base 1. V is clipped by 2 bases and J by 4 bases, and the sequence between their germline boundaries is 6 bases long. Only healthy Caucasian donors were included. The twin cohort consisted of three pairs of female monozygotic twins, all aged 18 to 29 years. CD4+ and CD8+ T cell populations were isolated with positive isolation kits from Invitrogen. The library was built by means of 5' RACE. These reads were obtained on an Illumina HiSeq 2000. A universal primer binding site was added through template switching, and the final cDNA carried a unique molecular identifier so that TCR cDNA molecules could be counted accurately. Specific primers in the conserved constant-segment region were used to synthesize first-strand cDNA for the TCR alpha and beta chains. To control for contamination, every cDNA library was double barcoded, receiving both a SMART-Mk sample barcode and Illumina barcodes. TruSeq adapter sequences along with Illumina sample barcodes were introduced in two successive PCR steps. TCR alpha and beta cDNA libraries were sequenced on the Illumina HiSeq platform with custom primers. The paper's data handling went like this. Raw reads were processed with MiGEC to extract unique molecular identifiers, and MiXCR was used to determine CDR3 positions. For each individual, recombination models were inferred using an EM algorithm with the repgenHMM and IGoR tools. The analysis of shared clonotypes was done with the tcR package in R, with sharing normalized by the product of cloneset sizes. To study raw recombination free of thymic and clonal selection effects, out-of-frame nonproductive sequences were analyzed. TCRdb passed the public sequencing reads through fastp at Q25 and MiXCR, retaining productive beta sequences. For every CDR3 protein sequence, its rows merge into one entry that carries the most common genes and DNA. The V and J calls, along with clone size, are taken from TCRdb and not from the paper's own processing. This sample is represented by some 240,000 distinct CDR3 sequences; roughly 8.7% of them were singletons. The top ten clones comprise about 3% of the sample.

This clonotype was detected many times. Its antigen is still unknown. No quality values exist for individual bases; no much larger clone is one base distant. Points the paper makes about the study in general: Out-of-frame TCR alpha sharing in monozygotic twins was systematically underestimated by recombination models, whereas sharing between unrelated individuals was in agreement with the recombination models. Because the same donors could not be followed over many years, the conclusions relied on cross-sectional statistical analysis. Out-of-frame TCR alpha sequences shared between twins showed an excess of low generation-probability sequences compared with coincidental sharing between unrelated individuals. Invariant T cells such as MAIT and iNKT could partly confound zero-insertion analyses, although diverse VJ usage argued against such confounding for most clonotypes. Fewer insertions were carried by abundant cord blood beta clonotypes, a similar but weaker trend appeared in young adult naive repertoires, and no such trend appeared in memory repertoires. In beta out-of-frame sequences, excess twin sharing was weaker, because having fewer shared sequences lowered the signal-to-noise ratio.

This sample also appeared in a second study, on yellow fever vaccine responses in identical twins. From the second report: According to the authors, in identical twins the way T cells responded to vaccination appeared partly convergent and partly personalized. The study precisely tracked vaccine-responding T cell clones in identical twins.

The receptor comes from a woman under 30 in good health. The sequence links TRBV14 to TRBJ2-7; no D gene can be assigned with confidence. Sequences were obtained from CD8+ T cells sorted from blood. The CDR3 sequence is CASSQTRYEQYF. Read as DNA, the sequence is TGTGCCAGCAGCCAAACGCGGTACGAGCAGTACTTC.